This T cell receptor beta chain was recorded in a study of cytomegalovirus exposure and HLA in healthy donors. Study conclusions and caveats: From TCR beta sequences, most subjects' HLA-A and HLA-B alleles were reportedly predicted accurately.

Germline V gene sequence: CDR1 MNHEY, CDR2 SMNVEV (reference sequence). After removal of 2 bases from V and 2 bases from J, the junction contained 6 bases not matched to a gene. The CDR3 totals 15 residues. Use of 60 Vbeta and 13 Jbeta primers characterized the PCR. The repertoire was sequenced with immunoSEQ multiplex PCR; TCRdb's copy has only in-frame clones and lacks some. Among roughly 170,000 clones listed, over 65% were seen once. Turning to this clone: Antigen unknown.

Sequenced sample: PBMCs. This clonotype originated in a woman aged 30 to 39 in good health and CMV-seropositive. V and J are TRBV27 and TRBJ2-7; TRBD1 agrees at 7 bases. CDR3 nucleotide sequence: TGTGCCAGCAGTTTAAGGCCCAGGGGGACCTACGAGCAGTACTTC. Protein product: CASSLRPRGTYEQYF.